Presented here are 5 T cell receptor beta chains from one specimen sequenced in a study of shared clonotypes between healthy human individuals. Assay: immunoSEQ multiplex PCR; the TCRdb copy retains only in-frame clones and omits some. This table holds 190,000 or so clones, approximately 70% found once. Sequencing input: memory CD4+ T cells sorted from blood. Subset reported: CD45RA-negative fraction. The receptors come from a man aged 30-40 years in good health.

The rearrangement links TRBV10-3 to TRBJ2-1, with D possibly being TRBD1 or TRBD2 (5 bases each). V lost 0 bases, J lost 6 bases, and 18 bases lay in between. Germline values: CDR1 ENHRY, CDR2 SYGVKD. The CDR3 loop spans 17 amino acids. CDR3 region: CAISESISPGRGNEQFF. The CDR3 DNA reads as TGTGCCATCAGTGAGTCGATCTCCCCGGGACGGGGCAATGAGCAGTTCTTC.

This clone was detected only a few times. The junction and the germline gene differ at one end; a read error may be behind it. The rearrangement uses TRBV14 and TRBJ1-1; the D gene is possibly TRBD1 (5 bases). There are 14 residues in the CDR3. Germline assignment: CDR1 SGHDN and CDR2 FVKESK. The CDR3: CASTQRPGVTEAFF. The CDR3 nucleotides read TGTGCCAGCACCCAAAGACCGGGGGTCACTGAAGCTTTCTTT.

V gene TRBV5-5 combines with J gene TRBJ2-2; TRBD1 matches at 12 bases. J lost 4 bases, V lost 3 bases, and 1 base had no gene match. This CDR3 has 15 amino acids. Germline V gene data show CDR1 as SGHKS and CDR2 as YYEKEE (reference sequence). The CDR3 bases are TGTGCCAGCAGCTGGGACAGGGGGCGCACCGGGGAGCTGTTTTTT. This encodes CASSWDRGRTGELFF.

J is TRBJ2-1 and V is TRBV7-8, with 7 bases lining up with TRBD2. This CDR3 comprises 16 residues. Trimming at V came to 1 base and at J to 3 bases, leaving 6 bases not matched to a gene. Germline lookup yields CDR1 SGHVS and CDR2 FQNEAQ. The CDR3 DNA reads TGTGCCAGCAGCTTAGGGGAGGGTATTATCTACAATGAGCAGTTCTTC. Protein product: CASSLGEGIIYNEQFF.

The V gene is TRBV30, the J gene TRBJ2-1; a weak D match, TRBD2 (6 bases). Trimming stripped 4 bases from V and 9 bases from J, with 16 bases between. Germline V gene data show CDR1 as GTSNPN and CDR2 as SVGIG (reference sequence). This CDR3 is built from 13 residues. CDR3 loop: CAWNKPLGGEQFF. CDR3 in DNA: TGTGCCTGGAATAAGCCGTTGGGGGGTGAGCAGTTCTTC.